One sample yielded the 30 T cell receptor beta chains listed below, sequenced in a study of CD8+ T cells in alopecia areata. It was cDNA, reverse transcribed from extracted RNA, that served as the sequencing template. The table came from immunoSEQ multiplex PCR; TCRdb's copy has only in-frame clones and leaves some out. This sample has fewer than 150,000 clones; approximately 58% occur once, and the top ten carry around 2.7%. The sequenced sample consisted of CD4+ T cells sorted from blood. These receptors all come from a human donor in good health.

CDR3: CASTRGTDSGVQYF. CDR3 DNA sequence: TGTGCCAGCACCAGAGGGACCGACTCTGGTGTGCAGTATTTT. The chain recombines TRBV6-5 with TRBJ2-3; the D gene could be TRBD1 or TRBD2 (5 bases each). From germline, CDR1 is MNHEY and CDR2 SVGAGI. The ends were cut back, 7 bases at V and 11 bases at J, with 22 bases in the middle. This CDR3 is 14 amino acids long.

The chain joins TRBV7-2 to TRBJ2-1; TRBD1 agrees at 7 bases. The germline V gene encodes CDR1 SGHTA and CDR2 FQGNSA. The CDR3 has 16 amino acids. V trimming: 5 bases; J trimming: 4 bases; junction bases outside the gene matches: 11. The DNA for the CDR3 is TGTGCCAGCAGCCTTTCCGGGACAGAAACATACAATGAGCAGTTCTTC. Translating it yields CASSLSGTETYNEQFF.

This clone was found a few times. The rearrangement links TRBV29-1 to TRBJ1-2; tentative D call: TRBD1 (5 bases). CDR3 size: 12 residues. V gave up 4 bases and J gave up 8 bases, with 14 bases separating them. Germline V lookup: CDR1 SQVTM, CDR2 ANQGSEA. The DNA of the CDR3 is TGCAGCGTTGGGGGACTGAGGGAGGGCTACACCTTC. Its protein is CSVGGLREGYTF. The full variable domain, in which reference TRBV29-1 and TRBJ1-2 provide the parts outside the CDR3, is SAVISQKPSRDICQRGTSLTIQCQVDSQVTMMFWYRQQPGQSLTLIATANQGSEATYESGFVIDKFPISRPNLTFSTLTVSNMSPEDSSIYLCSVGGLREGYTFGSGTRLTVV.

The chain is built from TRBV30 and TRBJ1-4; D gene uncertain. This CDR3 is built from 12 residues. The V gene's germline CDR1 is GTSNPN and CDR2 SVGIG (reference sequence). Between the trimmed V and J ends, which lost 2 bases and 8 bases, there was a span of 9 bases. The CDR3 region is CAWSPLGEKLFF. The CDR3 coding sequence is TGTGCCTGGAGTCCCCTCGGGGAAAAACTGTTTTTT.

There are a few counts of this clone. CDR3 nucleotide sequence: TGTGCCACCAGCAGAGGGAGCGGGGGGAGGAACACCGGGGAGCTGTTTTTT. This codes for CATSRGSGGRNTGELFF. J is TRBJ2-2 and V is TRBV15; 9 bases are a match to TRBD2. The CDR3 is made up of 17 amino acids. V lost 1 base and J lost 1; bases outside the gene matches: 4. The germline gives CDR1 LNHNV, CDR2 YYDKDF (reference sequence).

V and J are TRBV2 and TRBJ2-3; D is ambiguous. CDR1 SNHLY and CDR2 FYNNEI come from the germline V gene. V dropped 5 bases and J dropped 0 bases, with 12 bases sitting between them. CDR3 size: 15 residues. The CDR3 reads CASSIDRISTDTQYF. CDR3 DNA sequence: TGTGCCAGCAGTATTGATCGGATCAGCACAGATACGCAGTATTTT.

This clone occurred once. V and J are TRBV9 and TRBJ1-4; D might be TRBD1 (6 bases). CDR1 and CDR2 from the germline V gene are SGDLS and YYNGEE. Trimming stripped 2 bases from V and 7 bases from J, with 12 bases between. The length of the CDR3 is 14 residues. CDR3 protein: CASSVTGPGEKLFF. The CDR3 region has the DNA TGTGCCAGCAGCGTCACAGGGCCTGGTGAAAAACTGTTTTTT.

This clone has only one observation. This rearrangement joins TRBV5-1 to TRBJ2-3; 11 positions agree with TRBD2. The CDR3 is 16 residues long. In germline, CDR1 is SGHRS, CDR2 YFSETQ. J lost 2 bases, V lost 0 bases, and 2 bases had no gene match. The CDR3 coding sequence is TGCGCCAGCAGCTTGGGGGGACTAGCGGCCACAGATACGCAGTATTTT. It yields the protein CASSLGGLAATDTQYF.

The chain links TRBV6-5 to TRBJ1-2; D possibly corresponds to TRBD1 (6 bases). This CDR3 contains 15 residues. Deletions cut 6 bases from V and 0 bases from J, with 14 bases between. CDR1 and CDR2 (germline): MNHEY, SVGAGI. The CDR3 DNA follows: TGTGCCAGCAGACTTCACAGGGAAGCTAACTATGGCTACACCTTC. This translates into CASRLHREANYGYTF.

The chain couples TRBV5-6 to TRBJ1-1; D call uncertain. The CDR3 totals 15 residues. V was pared by 3 bases and J by 4 bases, with 16 bases between. Germline assignment: CDR1 SGHDT and CDR2 YYEEEE. In DNA, the CDR3 is TGTGCCAGCAGCTACCCAGGAGACACATTCACTGAAGCTTTCTTT. Protein: CASSYPGDTFTEAFF.

As concerns this clone: In the same sample, other DNA sequences code for this CDR3. The chain has TRBV29-1 and TRBJ2-7; tentatively, D is TRBD1 (5 bases). This CDR3 region has 12 residues. Trimming took 4 bases from V and 1 from J, leaving 8 bases between them. Germline loops: CDR1 SQVTM, CDR2 ANQGSEA. CDR3 sequence reads: CSVGQGSYEQYF. CDR3 DNA sequence: TGCAGCGTTGGGCAGGGTTCCTACGAGCAGTACTTC.

J is TRBJ1-6 and V is TRBV7-9, with D uncertain. The germline V gene has CDR1 SEHNR and CDR2 FQNEAQ (reference sequence). CDR3 length: 12 amino acids. V was cut by 5 bases and J by 8 bases, with 7 bases left in between. CDR3 coding DNA: TGTGCCAGCAGCCCCGGGGATTCACCCCTCCACTTT. Translation: CASSPGDSPLHF.

The J gene is TRBJ2-5, the V gene TRBV29-1; D is possibly TRBD2 (5 bases). The CDR3 loop spans 15 amino acids. V lost 5 bases and J 4 bases, leaving 20 bases between the germline ends. Germline CDR1 reads SQVTM; CDR2 reads ANQGSEA. The CDR3 DNA sequence: TGCAGCGTTACTCCCACGGGGTCCGGAGGAGAGACCCAGTACTTC. Its protein is CSVTPTGSGGETQYF.

V gene TRBV19 combines with J gene TRBJ1-5; D perhaps matches TRBD1 (5 bases). With 8 bases removed from V and 6 bases from J, the gap between germline ends came to 17 bases. The CDR3 covers 14 residues. Germline V CDR1 and CDR2: LNHDA, SQIVND (reference sequence). The CDR3 loop reads CASRFDQGSQPQHF. The CDR3 DNA reads TGTGCCAGTCGTTTTGATCAGGGTTCTCAGCCCCAGCATTTT.

The J gene is TRBJ2-5, the V gene TRBV25-1, with a weak D call TRBD2 (7 bases). The CDR3 length is 14 residues. Germline CDR1 is MGHDK and CDR2 is SYGVNS. Trimming took 8 bases from V and 7 from J, leaving 20 bases between them. The CDR3 here is CASAIGGGSWTQYF. The CDR3 DNA sequence: TGTGCCAGCGCGATAGGGGGGGGTTCGTGGACCCAGTACTTC. Full variable domain (remainder filled in from reference TRBV25-1 and TRBJ2-5): EADIYQTPRYLVIGTGKKITLECSQTMGHDKMYWYQQDPGMELHLIHYSYGVNSTEKGDLSSESTVSRIRTEHFPLTLESARPSHTSQYLCASAIGGGSWTQYFGPGTRLLVL.

This chain uses TRBV30 with TRBJ1-2, with D maybe TRBD1 (6 bases). Germline CDR1 and CDR2: GTSNPN and SVGIG (reference sequence). The germline V and J ends were trimmed by 1 base and 8 bases, with 14 bases remaining between them. The CDR3 covers 13 residues. The CDR3 region has the DNA TGTGCCTGGAGTGGACAGGCGACGGAGGGCTACACCTTC. Protein sequence: CAWSGQATEGYTF.

This clone turned up a few times. The chain links TRBV2 to TRBJ1-5; 10 nucleotides line up with TRBD1. From germline, CDR1 is SNHLY and CDR2 FYNNEI. V lost 4 bases, J lost 3 bases, and 3 bases stayed unmatched. This CDR3 has 15 amino acids. The CDR3 sequence is CASSGGQGHNQPQHF. As DNA, the CDR3 is TGTGCCAGCAGTGGGGGACAGGGGCACAATCAGCCCCAGCATTTT.

The rearrangement uses TRBV27 and TRBJ1-4, with 7 bases identical to TRBD1. CDR3 length: 14 residues. V gave up 5 bases and J gave up 8 bases; unmatched junction bases: 8. Germline V gene sequence: CDR1 MNHEY, CDR2 SMNVEV (reference sequence). CDR3 nucleotides: TGTGCCAGCAGTCATTACAGGGGACGAGAAAAACTGTTTTTT. Encoded protein: CASSHYRGREKLFF.

The chain has TRBV6-5 and TRBJ2-7; possibly TRBD2 for D (5 bases). The CDR3 consists of 15 residues. The germline V and J ends were trimmed by 0 bases and 0 bases, with 9 bases remaining between them. CDR1 and CDR2 (germline): MNHEY, SVGAGI. For the CDR3, the DNA is TGTGCCAGCAGTTACTCGGGGAGTCTCTCCTACGAGCAGTACTTC. Translation gives CASSYSGSLSYEQYF.

This clone is a singleton in its sample. The chain employs TRBV5-1 and TRBJ1-2; TRBD1 agrees at 7 bases. V dropped 0 bases and J dropped 4; count of bases not matched to a gene: 6. Germline CDR1 is SGHRS and CDR2 is YFSETQ. This CDR3 has 15 amino acids. CDR3 residues: CASSLEQGSIYGYTF. DNA of the CDR3: TGCGCCAGCAGCTTGGAACAGGGGTCAATCTATGGCTACACCTTC. The full variable domain, rest sourced from reference TRBV5-1 and TRBJ1-2, is KAGVTQTPRYLIKTRGQQVTLSCSPISGHRSVSWYQQTPGQGLQFLFEYFSETQRNKGNFPGRFSGRQFSNSRSEMNVSTLELGDSALYLCASSLEQGSIYGYTFGSGTRLTVV.

This chain links TRBV5-1 with TRBJ1-2, with D uncertain. With 5 bases removed from V and 4 bases from J, the gap between germline ends came to 24 bases. In germline, CDR1 is SGHRS, CDR2 YFSETQ. This CDR3 region has 17 residues. As DNA, the CDR3 is TGCGCCAGCAGACCACTCCCCGAGGCTACGAGCATCTATGGCTACACCTTC. This sequence encodes CASRPLPEATSIYGYTF.

The DNA of the CDR3 is TGCGCCAGTCACAGGCGGGAACCCCTCCACTTT. It translates to CASHRREPLHF. This chain connects TRBV23-1 to TRBJ1-6, with a weak D call TRBD1 (5 bases). TRBV23-1 is classed as an ORF, of uncertain function. This CDR3 is 11 amino acids long. Deletions cut 9 bases from V and 12 bases from J, with 12 bases between.

The count of this clone is one. CDR3 amino acids: CASSLGTAQETQYF. The CDR3, as DNA: TGCGCCAGCAGCTTGGGGACAGCACAAGAGACCCAGTACTTC. V usage is TRBV5-1 and J usage is TRBJ2-5, with D possibly being TRBD1 (6 bases). Trimming took off 0 bases at V and 2 bases at J, with 8 bases between the two ends. Germline values: CDR1 SGHRS, CDR2 YFSETQ. The CDR3 extends over 14 amino acids.

This clone appeared a few times. The J gene is TRBJ2-1, the V gene TRBV7-7, with a possible D match to TRBD1 (5 bases). Trimming removed 5 bases from V and 5 bases from J, with 10 bases in between. The V gene's germline CDR1 is SSHAT and CDR2 FNYEAQ (reference sequence). The length of the CDR3 is 13 residues. The CDR3 region is CASSKDRDNEQFF. CDR3 in DNA: TGTGCCAGCAGCAAAGACAGAGACAATGAGCAGTTCTTC.

CDR3 nucleotides: TGTGCCTGGAGTGGCGATATCGGTCCAGGGGCGCAGTATTTT. It yields the protein CAWSGDIGPGAQYF. The chain recombines TRBV30 with TRBJ2-3; weak D call: TRBD1 (6 bases). Germline CDR1 and CDR2: GTSNPN and SVGIG (reference sequence). The V and J ends lost 1 base and 10 bases respectively, with 18 bases between them. This CDR3 has 14 residues.

The J gene is TRBJ2-2, the V gene TRBV7-3, with a tentative D call TRBD2 (6 bases). Germline V lookup: CDR1 SGHTA, CDR2 FQGTGA. V was trimmed by 4 bases and J by 2 bases, leaving 11 bases between them. CDR3 length: 15 amino acids. Written as DNA, the CDR3 is TGTGCCAGCAGCTCCGGGACTTCTAACACCGGGGAGCTGTTTTTT. Protein sequence: CASSSGTSNTGELFF.

The chain uses TRBV7-9 and TRBJ2-1; 8 nucleotides match TRBD2. Per the germline V gene, CDR1 is SEHNR and CDR2 is FQNEAQ (reference sequence). The V and J ends lost 4 bases and 5 bases, in that order; junction bases with no gene match: 7. CDR3 length: 15 amino acids. CDR3 loop: CASSSLGLVDNEQFF. CDR3 coding DNA: TGTGCCAGCAGCTCTCTGGGACTAGTCGACAATGAGCAGTTCTTC.

The chain employs TRBV9 and TRBJ2-1; 10 nucleotides line up with TRBD2. After removal of 2 bases from V and 1 base from J, the junction contained 6 bases not matched to a gene. CDR1 and CDR2 from the germline V gene are SGDLS and YYNGEE. CDR3 length: 17 amino acids. The CDR3 region is CASSVSASGGSYNEQFF. CDR3 in DNA: TGTGCCAGCAGCGTTTCGGCTAGCGGGGGTTCCTACAATGAGCAGTTCTTC. The full variable domain, with the rest looked up from reference TRBV9 and TRBJ2-1, is DSGVTQTPKHLITATGQRVTLRCSPRSGDLSVYWYQQSLDQGLQFLIQYYNGEERAKGNILERFSAQQFPDLHSELNLSSLELGDSALYFCASSVSASGGSYNEQFFGPGTRLTVL.

This chain joins TRBV2 and TRBJ2-3, with D possibly being TRBD1 or TRBD2 (5 bases each). The CDR3 length is 15 residues. The ends were cut back, 6 bases at V and 5 bases at J, with 18 bases in the middle. CDR1 is SNHLY, CDR2 FYNNEI, per germline. The CDR3 reads CASSVEGTGLDTQYF. Here the CDR3 DNA reads TGTGCCAGCAGCGTCGAAGGGACCGGGCTAGATACGCAGTATTTT.

The CDR3 protein is CASSPGAAYEQYF. The DNA for the CDR3 is TGTGCCAGTAGCCCGGGCGCCGCCTACGAGCAGTACTTC. The rearrangement joins TRBV19 to TRBJ2-7; D gene unclear. This CDR3 contains 13 residues. The V and J ends lost 6 bases and 2 bases respectively, with 11 bases between them. Germline V lookup: CDR1 LNHDA, CDR2 SQIVND (reference sequence). The full variable domain, completed using reference TRBV19 and TRBJ2-7, is DGGITQSPKYLFRKEGQNVTLSCEQNLNHDAMYWYRQDPGQGLRLIYYSQIVNDFQKGDIAEGYSVSREKKESFPLTVTSAQKNPTAFYLCASSPGAAYEQYFGPGTRLTVT.